This T cell receptor (beta chain) is drawn from a study of shared clonotypes between healthy human individuals. Produced via immunoSEQ multiplex PCR; TCRdb's table is partial and in-frame only. In the table there are 1.6 million or so clones, approximately 96% of which are singletons. Remarks on this clone: The antigen is undetermined.

General study findings and limits: Sampling covered nothing but blood. Tissue TCR repertoires likely differ from those found in blood. As a rule, naive subsets had a larger estimated richness than memory subsets.

Trimming shortened V by 0 bases and J by 0 bases, and 11 bases separated the two germline ends. Germline V gene sequence: CDR1 SEHNR, CDR2 FQNEAQ (reference sequence). This CDR3 spans 17 amino acids. This chain uses TRBV7-9 with TRBJ2-2, with TRBD2 as a possible D gene (6 bases). Sequences were obtained from naive CD4+ T cells sorted from blood. Subset noted: CD45RA+ positively selected. The source is a man in his thirties or forties in good health. The CDR3 protein is CASSLALGRPNTGELFF. Here the CDR3 DNA reads TGTGCCAGCAGCTTAGCCTTAGGGAGGCCGAACACCGGGGAGCTGTTTTTT.